Sequencing of this T cell receptor (beta chain) was carried out in a study of blood T cell repertoires in COVID-19. The sample holds a few counts of this clone. The protocol was immunoSEQ multiplex PCR, while the TCRdb copy is restricted to in-frame clones and leaves out a portion. The sample contains about 150,000 clones, roughly four fifths of which appear only once. The germline V and J ends were trimmed by 0 bases and 0 bases, with 9 bases remaining between them. This CDR3 spans 17 amino acids. Germline CDR1 SGHTA, CDR2 FQGTGA. The TCR comes from a man between 50 and 59 years old who had recovered from COVID-19. Specimen: PBMCs or T cells enriched from blood (not recorded which). V is TRBV7-3 and J is TRBJ1-6, with D unclear. Written as DNA, the CDR3 is TGTGCCAGCAGCTTAACCCCACAGAACTCCTATAATTCACCCCTCCACTTT. As protein: CASSLTPQNSYNSPLHF.